This passage covers 14 T cell receptor beta chains from one sample sequenced in a study of T cells in localized non-small cell lung cancer (dated by TCRdb to the early 2020s). Library method: the immunoSEQ multiplex PCR assay. As stored in TCRdb, this immuneACCESS dataset retains in-frame rearrangements with V and J assigned. A fraction of the clones does not appear; measured against another copy, unresolved V genes explain less than half of the discrepancy, and the remainder lacks a known reason. Here the sample has about 48,000 clones; 60% to 80% occur a single time. Together, the top ten hold about 15% of the sample. The sequences come from peripheral blood, collected before any cancer treatment. Receptors were obtained from a man aged 40 to 75 with stage I squamous cell lung carcinoma.

The chain links TRBV7-2 to TRBJ1-5, with D perhaps matching TRBD1 (5 bases). V was trimmed by 1 base and J by 0 bases, leaving 10 bases between them. The length of the CDR3 is 16 residues. Germline CDR1 is SGHTA and CDR2 is FQGNSA. This CDR3 is CASSLGGGYSNQPQHF. The DNA of the CDR3 is TGTGCCAGCAGCTTAGGGGGGGGTTATAGCAATCAGCCCCAGCATTTT.

The CDR3 loop is CAISDDQRTTDTQYF. The CDR3 DNA follows: TGTGCCATCAGTGACGACCAGCGGACCACAGATACGCAGTATTTT. The chain uses TRBV10-3 and TRBJ2-3; D may be TRBD2 (5 bases). This CDR3 has 15 residues. Trimming took 3 bases from V and 2 from J, leaving 12 bases between them. CDR1 is ENHRY, CDR2 SYGVKD, per germline.

The chain joins TRBV12-5 to TRBJ1-1; TRBD1 might be the D (5 bases). This CDR3 is 17 amino acids long. The ends were cut back, 0 bases at V and 8 bases at J, with 22 bases in the middle. Looked up from germline, CDR1 is LGHNT and CDR2 is FRNRAP. Written as DNA, the CDR3 is TGTGCTAGTGGTTTGGTACTTTCGCCAGGATGGGGGGACGAAGCTTTCTTT. This translates into CASGLVLSPGWGDEAFF. The variable domain in full, with the rest retrieved from reference TRBV12-5 and TRBJ1-1, is DARVTQTPRHKVTEMGQEVTMRCQPILGHNTVFWYRQTMMQGLELLAYFRNRAPLDDSGMPKDRFSAEMPDATLATLKIQPSEPRDSAVYFCASGLVLSPGWGDEAFFGQGTRLTVV.

The chain combines TRBV6-1 with TRBJ1-2, with 8 bases aligning to TRBD1. The germline V gene has CDR1 MNHNS and CDR2 SASEGT. V shed 4 bases, J shed 4 bases, and the junction held 14 bases outside the gene matches. The CDR3 extends over 17 amino acids. CDR3 in DNA: TGTGCCAGCAGTGGGGAAGGACAGGGCTTGTTTACCTATGGCTACACCTTC. Residues: CASSGEGQGLFTYGYTF.

V usage is TRBV18 and J usage is TRBJ2-5; D may be TRBD1 (6 bases). V was clipped by 6 bases and J by 5 bases, with 16 bases between them. This CDR3 comprises 14 residues. From germline, CDR1 is KGHSH and CDR2 LQKENI. The CDR3, as DNA: TGTGCCAGCTCGCAAGCTAAGGGGGTCGAGACCCAGTACTTC. This sequence encodes CASSQAKGVETQYF.

This chain joins TRBV5-4 and TRBJ2-7, with TRBD1 matching 7 bases. Germline lookup yields CDR1 SGHNT and CDR2 YYREEE (reference sequence). V trimming: 4 bases; J trimming: 3 bases; junction bases outside the gene matches: 16. The CDR3 has 17 amino acids. The CDR3 sequence: CASSPKAPGQSIYEQYF. Written as DNA, the CDR3 is TGTGCCAGCAGCCCAAAAGCCCCGGGACAGTCCATCTACGAGCAGTACTTC.

A single count supports this clone. The chain employs TRBV7-3 and TRBJ2-1; D is perhaps TRBD1 (5 bases). The CDR3 extends over 13 amino acids. Trimming stripped 4 bases from V and 4 bases from J, with 8 bases between. The germline CDR1 and CDR2 sequences are SGHTA and FQGTGA. CDR3 in DNA: TGTGCCAGCAGCTCAGGGATGTACAATGAGCAGTTCTTC. This codes for CASSSGMYNEQFF.

This chain uses TRBV5-4 with TRBJ2-5, with 12 nucleotides matching TRBD2. The CDR3 length is 15 residues. Germline V gene sequence: CDR1 SGHNT, CDR2 YYREEE (reference sequence). J lost 2 bases, V lost 7 bases, and 6 bases had no gene match. CDR3: CASGPSGGVQETQYF. The CDR3 region has the DNA TGTGCCAGCGGCCCTAGCGGGGGGGTACAAGAGACCCAGTACTTC.

The rearrangement links TRBV14 to TRBJ1-6; 8 bases map to TRBD1. The germline CDR1 and CDR2 sequences are SGHDN and FVKESK. There are 18 residues in the CDR3. V shed 5 bases and J 3 bases; nucleotides not matched to a gene: 12. CDR3 in DNA: TGTGCCAGCAGCGAAAGTCCTCCAGGGGGCGTCTATAATTCACCCCTCCACTTT. It translates to CASSESPPGGVYNSPLHF.

The V gene is TRBV5-1, the J gene TRBJ2-7; D is perhaps TRBD1 (6 bases). With 2 bases removed from V and 2 bases from J, the gap between germline ends came to 14 bases. Germline V gene data show CDR1 as SGHRS and CDR2 as YFSETQ. The CDR3 loop spans 15 amino acids. The CDR3 DNA reads as TGCGCCAGCAGCTTCACACAGGGAGCCGCCTACGAGCAGTACTTC. It codes for CASSFTQGAAYEQYF.

V gene TRBV20-1 combines with J gene TRBJ2-5; D not resolved. CDR1 and CDR2 from the germline V gene are DFQATT and SNEGSKA (reference sequence). V lost 5 bases and J lost 1, with 2 bases in between. This CDR3 has 10 amino acids. CDR3 sequence: CSAGQETQYF. CDR3 in DNA: TGCAGTGCTGGCCAAGAGACCCAGTACTTC.

The CDR3 nucleotides read TGTGCCAGCGGAGTTTTGGAGGGGGCAAAGCCCCAGCATTTT. Translated: CASGVLEGAKPQHF. V and J are TRBV28 and TRBJ1-5, with 7 bases aligning to TRBD1. V was pared by 8 bases and J by 8 bases, with 12 bases of the junction left unmatched. Germline CDR1 is MDHEN and CDR2 is SYDVKM. CDR3 length: 14 amino acids.

The CDR3 nucleotides are TGCGCCAGCAGCCAGGGGCGCTATGGCTACACCTTC. It is translated as CASSQGRYGYTF. The chain couples TRBV4-1 to TRBJ1-2, with D possibly TRBD1 on 5 matching bases. The CDR3 loop spans 12 amino acids. V was shortened by 3 bases and J by 4 bases, with 6 bases between the two germline ends. Germline values: CDR1 MGHRA, CDR2 YSYEKL.

The V gene is TRBV30, the J gene TRBJ2-7; D is possibly TRBD2 (6 bases). CDR1 and CDR2 (germline): GTSNPN, SVGIG (reference sequence). The length of the CDR3 is 14 residues. Trimming removed 0 bases at V and 3 bases at J, with 12 bases between. CDR3 nucleotides: TGTGCCTGGAGTGTACAGCAGGGACTCTACGAGCAGTACTTC. Translating gives CAWSVQQGLYEQYF.